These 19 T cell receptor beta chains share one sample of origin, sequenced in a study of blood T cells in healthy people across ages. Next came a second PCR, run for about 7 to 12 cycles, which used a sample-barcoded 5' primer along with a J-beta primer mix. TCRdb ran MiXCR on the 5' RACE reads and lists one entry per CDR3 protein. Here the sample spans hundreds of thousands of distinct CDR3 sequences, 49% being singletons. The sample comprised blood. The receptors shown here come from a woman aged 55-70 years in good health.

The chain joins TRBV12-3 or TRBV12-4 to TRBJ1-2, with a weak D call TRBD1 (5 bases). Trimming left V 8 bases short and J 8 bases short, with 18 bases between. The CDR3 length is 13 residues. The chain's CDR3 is CASGPRAGDGYTF. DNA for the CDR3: TGTGCCAGCGGTCCAAGGGCCGGGGACGGCTACACCTTC.

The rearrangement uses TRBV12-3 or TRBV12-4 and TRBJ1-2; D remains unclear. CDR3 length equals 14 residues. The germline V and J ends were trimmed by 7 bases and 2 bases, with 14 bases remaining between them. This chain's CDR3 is CASTYAGRNYGYTF. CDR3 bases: TGTGCCAGCACCTACGCGGGTAGAAACTATGGCTACACCTTC.

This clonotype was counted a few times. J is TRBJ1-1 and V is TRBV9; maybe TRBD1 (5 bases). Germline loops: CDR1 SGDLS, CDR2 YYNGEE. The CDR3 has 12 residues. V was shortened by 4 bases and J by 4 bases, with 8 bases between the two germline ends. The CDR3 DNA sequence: TGTGCCAGCAGCAGGGGAAGCACTGAAGCTTTCTTT. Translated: CASSRGSTEAFF.

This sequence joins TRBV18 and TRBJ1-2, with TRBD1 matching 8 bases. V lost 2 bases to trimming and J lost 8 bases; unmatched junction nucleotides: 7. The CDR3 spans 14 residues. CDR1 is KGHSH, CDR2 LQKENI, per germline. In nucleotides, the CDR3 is TGTGCCAGCTCACCATCCCAGGGGGCCAAGGGCTACACCTTC. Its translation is CASSPSQGAKGYTF.

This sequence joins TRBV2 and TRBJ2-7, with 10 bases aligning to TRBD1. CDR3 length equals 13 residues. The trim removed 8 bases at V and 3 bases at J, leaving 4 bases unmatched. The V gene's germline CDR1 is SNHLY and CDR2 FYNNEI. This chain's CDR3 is CASVRDRGYEQYF. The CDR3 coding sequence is TGTGCCAGCGTACGGGACAGGGGCTACGAGCAGTACTTC. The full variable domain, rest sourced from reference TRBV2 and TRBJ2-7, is EPEVTQTPSHQVTQMGQEVILRCVPISNHLYFYWYRQILGQKVEFLVSFYNNEISEKSEIFDDQFSVERPDGSNFTLKIRSTKLEDSAMYFCASVRDRGYEQYFGPGTRLTVT.

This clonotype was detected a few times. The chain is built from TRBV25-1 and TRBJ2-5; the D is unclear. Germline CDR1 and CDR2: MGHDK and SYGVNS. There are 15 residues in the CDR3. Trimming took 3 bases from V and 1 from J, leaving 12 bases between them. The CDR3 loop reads CASSEVERLQETQYF. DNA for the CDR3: TGTGCCAGCAGTGAGGTGGAGCGTCTCCAAGAGACCCAGTACTTC.

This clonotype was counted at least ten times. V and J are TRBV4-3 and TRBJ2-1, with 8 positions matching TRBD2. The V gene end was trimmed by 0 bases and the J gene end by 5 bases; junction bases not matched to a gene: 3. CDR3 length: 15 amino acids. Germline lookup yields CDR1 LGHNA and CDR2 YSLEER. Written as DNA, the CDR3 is TGCGCCAGCAGCCAAGATGCACTAGCGGACAATGAGCAGTTCTTC. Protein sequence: CASSQDALADNEQFF.

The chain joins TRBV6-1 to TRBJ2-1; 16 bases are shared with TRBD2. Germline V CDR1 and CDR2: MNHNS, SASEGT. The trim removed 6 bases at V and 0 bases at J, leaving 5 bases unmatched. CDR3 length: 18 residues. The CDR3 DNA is TGTGCCAGCAGACCGGGACTAGCGGGAGGGCCCTCCTACAATGAGCAGTTCTTC. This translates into CASRPGLAGGPSYNEQFF.

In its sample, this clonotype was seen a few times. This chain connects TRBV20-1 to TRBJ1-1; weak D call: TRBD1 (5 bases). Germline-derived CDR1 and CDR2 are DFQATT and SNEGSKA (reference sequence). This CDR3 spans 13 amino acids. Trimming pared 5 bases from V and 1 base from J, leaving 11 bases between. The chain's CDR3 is CSADAGGNTEAFF. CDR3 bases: TGCAGTGCTGACGCCGGGGGGAACACTGAAGCTTTCTTT.

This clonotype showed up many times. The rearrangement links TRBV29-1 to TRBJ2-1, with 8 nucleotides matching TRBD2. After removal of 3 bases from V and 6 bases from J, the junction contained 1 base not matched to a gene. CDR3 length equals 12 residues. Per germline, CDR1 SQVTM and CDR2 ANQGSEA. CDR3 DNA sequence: TGCAGCGTTGACGGGAGGGCCAATGAGCAGTTCTTC. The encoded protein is CSVDGRANEQFF.

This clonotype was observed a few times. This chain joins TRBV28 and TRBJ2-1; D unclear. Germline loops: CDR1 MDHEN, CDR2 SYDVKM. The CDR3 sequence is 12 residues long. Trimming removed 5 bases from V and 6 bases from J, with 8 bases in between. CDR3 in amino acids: CASSGYANEQFF. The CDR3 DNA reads TGTGCCAGCAGTGGCTATGCCAATGAGCAGTTCTTC. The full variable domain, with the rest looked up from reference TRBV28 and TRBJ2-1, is DVKVTQSSRYLVKRTGEKVFLECVQDMDHENMFWYRQDPGLGLRLIYFSYDVKMKEKGDIPEGYSVSREKKERFSLILESASTNQTSMYLCASSGYANEQFFGPGTRLTVL.

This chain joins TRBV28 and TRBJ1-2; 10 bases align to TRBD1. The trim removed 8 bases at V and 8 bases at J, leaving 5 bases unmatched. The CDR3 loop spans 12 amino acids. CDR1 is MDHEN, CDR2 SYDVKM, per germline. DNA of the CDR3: TGTGCCAGCCGGGACAGGGGAGGGGGCTACACCTTC. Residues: CASRDRGGGYTF.

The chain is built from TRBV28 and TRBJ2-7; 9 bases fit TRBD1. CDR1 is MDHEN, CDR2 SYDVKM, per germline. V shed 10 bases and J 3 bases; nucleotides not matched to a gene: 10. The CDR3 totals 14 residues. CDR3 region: CAITLRDRDYEQYF. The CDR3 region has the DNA TGTGCCATCACCCTCCGGGACAGGGACTACGAGCAGTACTTC.

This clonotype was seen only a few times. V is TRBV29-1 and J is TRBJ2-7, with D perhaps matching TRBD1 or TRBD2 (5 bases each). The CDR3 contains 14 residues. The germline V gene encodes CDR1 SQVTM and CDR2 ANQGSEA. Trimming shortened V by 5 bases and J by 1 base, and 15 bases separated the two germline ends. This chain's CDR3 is CSVKVGRSSYEQYF. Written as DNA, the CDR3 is TGCAGCGTTAAGGTGGGACGGTCTTCCTACGAGCAGTACTTC.

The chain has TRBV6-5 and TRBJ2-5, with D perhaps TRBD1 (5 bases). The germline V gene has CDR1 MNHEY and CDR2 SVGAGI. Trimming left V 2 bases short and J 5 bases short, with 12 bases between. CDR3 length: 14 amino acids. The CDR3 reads CASSYGQGSETQYF. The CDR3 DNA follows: TGTGCCAGCAGTTACGGGCAGGGATCGGAGACCCAGTACTTC.

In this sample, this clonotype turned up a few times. CDR3 DNA: TGTGCCAGCATGCTTGCCAGGGTAGCCGGTGAAGCTTTCTTT. Encoded protein: CASMLARVAGEAFF. The V and J genes are TRBV4-2 and TRBJ1-1, with D possibly being TRBD1 (5 bases). CDR1 and CDR2 from the germline V gene are LGHNA and YNFKEQ. V was pared by 7 bases and J by 7 bases, with 19 bases between. This CDR3 is built from 14 residues.

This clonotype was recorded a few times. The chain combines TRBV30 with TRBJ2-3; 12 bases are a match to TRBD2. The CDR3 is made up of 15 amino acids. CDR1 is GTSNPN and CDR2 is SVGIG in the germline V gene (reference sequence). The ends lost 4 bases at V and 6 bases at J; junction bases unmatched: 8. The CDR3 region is CAWTQTSGRWDTQYF. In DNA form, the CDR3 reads TGTGCCTGGACTCAGACTAGCGGGAGATGGGATACGCAGTATTTT.

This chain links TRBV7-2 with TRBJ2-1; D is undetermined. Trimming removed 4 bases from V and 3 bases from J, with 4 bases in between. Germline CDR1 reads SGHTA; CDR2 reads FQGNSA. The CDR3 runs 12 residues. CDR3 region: CASSSIYNEQFF. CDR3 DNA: TGTGCCAGCAGCTCGATCTACAATGAGCAGTTCTTC.

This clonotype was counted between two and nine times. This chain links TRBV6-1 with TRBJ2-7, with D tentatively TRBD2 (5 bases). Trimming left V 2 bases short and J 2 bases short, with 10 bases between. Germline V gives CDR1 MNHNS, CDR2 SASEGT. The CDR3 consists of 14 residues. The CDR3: CASSEYGVAYEQYF. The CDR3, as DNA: TGTGCCAGCAGTGAATACGGGGTTGCCTACGAGCAGTACTTC.